One T cell receptor (beta chain) is described in this entry. This sample was taken from a study of blood T cell repertoires in COVID-19. For the study at large: The origin of the acute and convalescent COVID-19 samples was the United States, Italy and Spain.

Seattle's enrolled individuals joined amid active infection and were then monitored longitudinally. This CDR3 spans 18 amino acids. V was pared by 5 bases and J by 3 bases, with 25 bases between. The germline V gene encodes CDR1 SEHNR and CDR2 FQNEAQ (reference sequence). Sequencing used immunoSEQ multiplex PCR; TCRdb keeps in-frame clones, though not all of them. The data show 150,000 to 180,000 clones, about 85% seen once. The gene calls are TRBV7-9 and TRBJ1-2; D is possibly TRBD1 (6 bases). This TCR was recovered from a man aged 55 to 70 with COVID-19, enrolled during active disease. Specimen: peripheral blood. The CDR3 loop reads CASSAALFSDRLDYGYTF. CDR3 in DNA: TGTGCCAGCAGCGCAGCGCTGTTTAGTGACAGGTTGGACTATGGCTACACCTTC.